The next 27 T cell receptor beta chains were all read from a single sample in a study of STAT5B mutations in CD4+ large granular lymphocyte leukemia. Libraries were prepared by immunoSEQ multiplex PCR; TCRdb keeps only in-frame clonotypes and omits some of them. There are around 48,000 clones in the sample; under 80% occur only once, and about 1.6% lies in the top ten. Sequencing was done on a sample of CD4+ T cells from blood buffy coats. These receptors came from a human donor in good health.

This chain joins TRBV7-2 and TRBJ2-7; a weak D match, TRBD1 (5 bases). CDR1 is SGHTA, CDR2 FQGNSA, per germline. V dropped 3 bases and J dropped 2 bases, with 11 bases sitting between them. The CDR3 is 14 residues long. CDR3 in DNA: TGTGCCAGCAGCTTGTGGGCAGGGCCCTACGAGCAGTACTTC. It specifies CASSLWAGPYEQYF.

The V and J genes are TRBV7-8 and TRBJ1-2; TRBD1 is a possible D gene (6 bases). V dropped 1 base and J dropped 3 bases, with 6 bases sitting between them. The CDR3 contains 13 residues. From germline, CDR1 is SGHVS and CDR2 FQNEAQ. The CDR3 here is CASSLEGDYGYTF. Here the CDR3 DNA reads TGTGCCAGCAGCTTAGAGGGGGACTATGGCTACACCTTC.

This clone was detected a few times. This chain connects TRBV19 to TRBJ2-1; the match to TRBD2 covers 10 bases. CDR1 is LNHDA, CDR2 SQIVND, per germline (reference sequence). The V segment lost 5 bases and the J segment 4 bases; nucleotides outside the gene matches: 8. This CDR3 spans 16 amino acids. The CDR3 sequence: CASSRGASGGYNEQFF. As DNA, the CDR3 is TGTGCCAGTAGTCGGGGGGCTAGCGGGGGATACAATGAGCAGTTCTTC.

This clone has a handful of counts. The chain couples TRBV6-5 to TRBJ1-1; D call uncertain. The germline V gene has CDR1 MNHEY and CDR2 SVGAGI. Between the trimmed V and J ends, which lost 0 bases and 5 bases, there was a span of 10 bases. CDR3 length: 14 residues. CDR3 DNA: TGTGCCAGCAGTTACTCGATTCGGAGAACTGAAGCTTTCTTT. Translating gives CASSYSIRRTEAFF.

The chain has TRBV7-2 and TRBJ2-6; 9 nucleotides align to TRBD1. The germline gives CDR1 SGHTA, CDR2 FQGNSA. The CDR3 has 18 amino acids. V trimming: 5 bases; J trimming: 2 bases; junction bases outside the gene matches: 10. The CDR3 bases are TGTGCCAGCAGCGTGACGTCCGGGACAGGGACTGGGGCCAACGTCCTGACTTTC. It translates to CASSVTSGTGTGANVLTF. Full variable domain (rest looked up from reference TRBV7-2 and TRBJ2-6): GAGVSQSPSNKVTEKGKDVELRCDPISGHTALYWYRQSLGQGLEFLIYFQGNSAPDKSGLPSDRFSAERTGGSVSTLTIQRTQQEDSAVYLCASSVTSGTGTGANVLTFGAGSRLTVL.

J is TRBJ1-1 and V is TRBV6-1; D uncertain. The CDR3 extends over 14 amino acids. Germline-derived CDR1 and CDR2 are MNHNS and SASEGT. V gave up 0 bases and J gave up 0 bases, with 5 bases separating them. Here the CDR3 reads CASSEAGLNTEAFF. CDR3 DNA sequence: TGTGCCAGCAGTGAAGCGGGGTTGAACACTGAAGCTTTCTTT.

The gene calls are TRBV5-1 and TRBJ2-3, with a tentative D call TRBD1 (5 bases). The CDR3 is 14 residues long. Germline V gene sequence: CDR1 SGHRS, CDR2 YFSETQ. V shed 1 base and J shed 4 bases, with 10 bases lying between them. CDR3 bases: TGCGCCAGCAGCTTGTACACAGGAGCAGATACGCAGTATTTT. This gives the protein CASSLYTGADTQYF.

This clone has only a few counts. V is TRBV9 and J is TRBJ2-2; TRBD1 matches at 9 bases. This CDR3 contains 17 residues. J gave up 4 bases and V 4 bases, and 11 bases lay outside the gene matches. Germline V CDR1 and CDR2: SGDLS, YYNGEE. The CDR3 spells CASSPRRTGESTGELFF. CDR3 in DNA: TGTGCCAGCAGCCCCCGCAGGACAGGGGAGAGCACCGGGGAGCTGTTTTTT.

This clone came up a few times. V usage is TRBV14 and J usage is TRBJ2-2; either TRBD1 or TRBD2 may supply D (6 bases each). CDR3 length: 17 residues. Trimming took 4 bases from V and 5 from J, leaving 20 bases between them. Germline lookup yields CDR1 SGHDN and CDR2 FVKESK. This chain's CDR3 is CASSPLFWGAETGELFF. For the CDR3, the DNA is TGTGCCAGCAGCCCTTTATTTTGGGGGGCCGAGACCGGGGAGCTGTTTTTT.

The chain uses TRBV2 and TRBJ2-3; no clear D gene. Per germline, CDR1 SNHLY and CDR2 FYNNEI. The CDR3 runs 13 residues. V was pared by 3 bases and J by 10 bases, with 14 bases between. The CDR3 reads CASSEQEIGAQYF. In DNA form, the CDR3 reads TGTGCCAGCAGTGAGCAGGAAATAGGCGCGCAGTATTTT.

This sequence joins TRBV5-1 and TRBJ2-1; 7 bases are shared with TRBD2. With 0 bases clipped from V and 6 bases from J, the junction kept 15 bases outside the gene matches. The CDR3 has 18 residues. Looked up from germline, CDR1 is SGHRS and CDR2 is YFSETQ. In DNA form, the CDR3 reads TGCGCCAGCAGCTTGGTTGGGTACGGGACTACCGGTTTCAATGAGCAGTTCTTC. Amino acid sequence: CASSLVGYGTTGFNEQFF. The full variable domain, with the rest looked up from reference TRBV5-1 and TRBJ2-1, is KAGVTQTPRYLIKTRGQQVTLSCSPISGHRSVSWYQQTPGQGLQFLFEYFSETQRNKGNFPGRFSGRQFSNSRSEMNVSTLELGDSALYLCASSLVGYGTTGFNEQFFGPGTRLTVL.

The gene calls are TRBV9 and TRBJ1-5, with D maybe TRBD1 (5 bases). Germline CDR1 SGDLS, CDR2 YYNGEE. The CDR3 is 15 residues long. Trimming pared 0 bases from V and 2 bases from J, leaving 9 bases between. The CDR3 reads CASSVGGGGNQPQHF. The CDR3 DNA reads TGTGCCAGCAGCGTAGGTGGGGGGGGCAATCAGCCCCAGCATTTT.

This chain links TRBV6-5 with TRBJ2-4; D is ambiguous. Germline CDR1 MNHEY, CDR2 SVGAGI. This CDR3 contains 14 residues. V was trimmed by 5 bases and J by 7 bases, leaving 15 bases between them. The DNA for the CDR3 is TGTGCCAGCAGTCCCTCTCGCGTAAGGAACATTCAGTACTTC. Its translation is CASSPSRVRNIQYF.

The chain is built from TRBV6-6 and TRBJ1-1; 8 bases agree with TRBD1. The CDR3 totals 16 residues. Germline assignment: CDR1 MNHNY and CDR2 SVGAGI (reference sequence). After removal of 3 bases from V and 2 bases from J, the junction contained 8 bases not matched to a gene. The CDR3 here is CASSYGGTGRNTEAFF. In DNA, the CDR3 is TGTGCCAGCAGTTATGGGGGGACAGGAAGAAACACTGAAGCTTTCTTT.

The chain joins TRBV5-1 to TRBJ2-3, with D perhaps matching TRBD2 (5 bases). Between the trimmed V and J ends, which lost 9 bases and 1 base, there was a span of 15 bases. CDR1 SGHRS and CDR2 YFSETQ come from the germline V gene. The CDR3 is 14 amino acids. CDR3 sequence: CATQDLTGTDTQYF. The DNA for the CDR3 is TGCGCCACTCAGGACTTGACGGGCACAGATACGCAGTATTTT.

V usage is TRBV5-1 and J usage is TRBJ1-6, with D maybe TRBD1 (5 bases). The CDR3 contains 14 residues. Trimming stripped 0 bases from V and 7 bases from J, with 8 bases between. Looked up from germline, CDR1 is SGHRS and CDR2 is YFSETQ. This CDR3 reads CASSLERTNSPLHF. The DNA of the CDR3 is TGCGCCAGCAGCTTGGAGCGGACAAATTCACCCCTCCACTTT.

The CDR3 loop reads CAISSPSYEQYF. The CDR3 region has the DNA TGTGCCATCAGCTCCCCCTCCTACGAGCAGTACTTC. The chain carries TRBV10-3 and TRBJ2-7, with D unresolved. The CDR3 has 12 amino acids. V gave up 6 bases and J gave up 0 bases, with 6 bases separating them. CDR1 is ENHRY, CDR2 SYGVKD, per germline.

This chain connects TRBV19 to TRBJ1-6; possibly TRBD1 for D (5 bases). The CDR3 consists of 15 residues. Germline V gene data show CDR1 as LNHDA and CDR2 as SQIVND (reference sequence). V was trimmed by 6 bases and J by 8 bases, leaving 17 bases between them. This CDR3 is CASRSLGTDYSPLHF. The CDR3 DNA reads TGTGCCAGTAGGTCGTTAGGGACGGACTATTCACCCCTCCACTTT.

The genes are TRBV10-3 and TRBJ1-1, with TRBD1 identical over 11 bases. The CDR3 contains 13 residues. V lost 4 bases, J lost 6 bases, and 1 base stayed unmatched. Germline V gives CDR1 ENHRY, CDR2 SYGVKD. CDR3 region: CAISGDRGAEAFF. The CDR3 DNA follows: TGTGCCATCAGTGGGGACAGGGGGGCTGAAGCTTTCTTT.

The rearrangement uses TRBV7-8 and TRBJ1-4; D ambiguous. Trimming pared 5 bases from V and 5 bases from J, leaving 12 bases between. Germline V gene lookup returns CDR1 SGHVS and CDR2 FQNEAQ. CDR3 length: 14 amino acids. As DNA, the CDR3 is TGTGCCAGCAGCCAGAATAGCGGGAATGAAAAACTGTTTTTT. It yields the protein CASSQNSGNEKLFF.

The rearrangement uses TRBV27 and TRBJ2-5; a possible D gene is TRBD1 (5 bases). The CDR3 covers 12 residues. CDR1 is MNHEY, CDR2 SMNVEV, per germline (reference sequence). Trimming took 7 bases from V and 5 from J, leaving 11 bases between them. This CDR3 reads CASKGVGETQYF. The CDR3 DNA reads TGTGCCAGCAAAGGGGTCGGTGAGACCCAGTACTTC.

The CDR3 nucleotides are TGTGCCAGCAGCTACGGCGCCTATGGCTACACCTTC. Its translation: CASSYGAYGYTF. The chain links TRBV9 to TRBJ1-2; no firm D call. Looked up from germline, CDR1 is SGDLS and CDR2 is YYNGEE. The CDR3 runs 12 residues. Trimming shortened V by 4 bases and J by 4 bases, and 8 bases separated the two germline ends. Full variable domain (missing parts from reference TRBV9 and TRBJ1-2): DSGVTQTPKHLITATGQRVTLRCSPRSGDLSVYWYQQSLDQGLQFLIQYYNGEERAKGNILERFSAQQFPDLHSELNLSSLELGDSALYFCASSYGAYGYTFGSGTRLTVV.

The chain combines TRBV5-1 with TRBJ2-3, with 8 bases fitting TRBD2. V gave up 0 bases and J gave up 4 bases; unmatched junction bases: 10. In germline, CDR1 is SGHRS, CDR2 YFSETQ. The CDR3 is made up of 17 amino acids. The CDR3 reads CASSLVPAGTSADTQYF. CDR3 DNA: TGCGCCAGCAGCTTGGTTCCCGCCGGGACTAGTGCAGATACGCAGTATTTT.

The CDR3 region has the DNA TGTGCCAGCAGCTTAATGGGACAGGCACAAGAGACCCAGTACTTC. Translated, it gives CASSLMGQAQETQYF. The chain recombines TRBV7-3 with TRBJ2-5, with 8 bases matching TRBD1. V shed 1 base and J 2 bases; nucleotides not matched to a gene: 3. The length of the CDR3 is 15 residues. Germline V gene lookup returns CDR1 SGHTA and CDR2 FQGTGA. The full variable domain, rest sourced from reference TRBV7-3 and TRBJ2-5, is GAGVSQTPSNKVTEKGKYVELRCDPISGHTALYWYRQSLGQGPEFLIYFQGTGAADDSGLPNDRFFAVRPEGSVSTLKIQRTERGDSAVYLCASSLMGQAQETQYFGPGTRLLVL.

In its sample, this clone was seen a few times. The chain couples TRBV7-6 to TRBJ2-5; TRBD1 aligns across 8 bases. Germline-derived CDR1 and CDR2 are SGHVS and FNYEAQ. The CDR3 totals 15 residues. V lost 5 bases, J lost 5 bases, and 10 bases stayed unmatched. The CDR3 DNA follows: TGTGCCAGCAGCCTACTCCCGACAGGGGACGAGACCCAGTACTTC. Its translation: CASSLLPTGDETQYF. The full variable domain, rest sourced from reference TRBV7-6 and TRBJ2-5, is GAGVSQSPRYKVTKRGQDVALRCDPISGHVSLYWYRQALGQGPEFLTYFNYEAQQDKSGLPNDRFSAERPEGSISTLTIQRTEQRDSAMYRCASSLLPTGDETQYFGPGTRLLVL.

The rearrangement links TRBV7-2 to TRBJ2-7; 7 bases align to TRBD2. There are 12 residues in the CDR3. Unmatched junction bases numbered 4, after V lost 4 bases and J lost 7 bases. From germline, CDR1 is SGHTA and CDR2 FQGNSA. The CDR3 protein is CASSSREGEQYF. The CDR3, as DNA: TGTGCCAGCAGCTCCAGGGAGGGGGAGCAGTACTTC.

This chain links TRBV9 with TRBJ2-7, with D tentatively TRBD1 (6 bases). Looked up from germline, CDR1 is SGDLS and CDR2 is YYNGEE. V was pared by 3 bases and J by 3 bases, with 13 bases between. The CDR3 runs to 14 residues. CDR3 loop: CASSAQGKYYEQYF. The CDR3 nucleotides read TGTGCCAGCAGCGCACAGGGAAAATACTACGAGCAGTACTTC.